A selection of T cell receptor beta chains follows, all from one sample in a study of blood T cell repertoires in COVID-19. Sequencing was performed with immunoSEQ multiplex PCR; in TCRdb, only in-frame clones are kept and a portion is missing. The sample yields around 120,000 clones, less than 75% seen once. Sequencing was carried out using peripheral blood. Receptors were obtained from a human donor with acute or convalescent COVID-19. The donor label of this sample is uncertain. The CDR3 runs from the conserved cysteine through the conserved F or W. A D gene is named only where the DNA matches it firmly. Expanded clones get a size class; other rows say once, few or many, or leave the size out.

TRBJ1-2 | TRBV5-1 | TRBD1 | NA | CASSSGTGASGYTF | TGCGCCAGCAGCTCCGGGACAGGGGCCTCTGGCTACACCTTC
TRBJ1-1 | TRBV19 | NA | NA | CASSIYGPNTEAFF | TGTGCCAGTAGTATATATGGCCCGAACACTGAAGCTTTCTTT
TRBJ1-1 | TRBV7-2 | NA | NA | CASSLGQNTEAFF | TGTGCCAGCAGCTTAGGACAGAACACTGAAGCTTTCTTT
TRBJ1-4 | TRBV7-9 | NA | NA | CASAIQGGDEKLFF | TGTGCCAGCGCGATACAGGGAGGGGACGAAAAACTGTTTTTT
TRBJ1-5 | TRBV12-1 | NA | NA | CASSCDRGLTHNQPQHF | TGTGCCAGCAGCTGCGACAGGGGGCTAACACACAATCAGCCCCAGCATTTT
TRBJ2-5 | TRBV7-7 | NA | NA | CASSLAPGETQYF | TGTGCTAGCAGCTTAGCCCCAGGGGAGACCCAGTACTTC
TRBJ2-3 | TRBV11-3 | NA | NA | CASSLGASGTDTQYF | TGTGCCAGCAGCTTAGGGGCTTCCGGCACAGATACGCAGTATTTT
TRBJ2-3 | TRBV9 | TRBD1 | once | CASSAEGGVDTQYF | TGTGCCAGCAGCGCCGAAGGGGGCGTAGATACGCAGTATTTT
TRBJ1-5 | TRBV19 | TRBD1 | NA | CATTQGAKRNQPQHF | TGTGCCACCACCCAGGGGGCTAAGAGGAATCAGCCCCAGCATTTT
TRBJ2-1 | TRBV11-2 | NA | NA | CASSLDLRGLYNEQFF | TGTGCCAGCAGCTTAGACTTGCGGGGGCTCTACAATGAGCAGTTCTTC
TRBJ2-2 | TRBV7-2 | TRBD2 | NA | CASSFASGNTGELFF | TGTGCCAGCAGCTTCGCTAGCGGGAACACCGGGGAGCTGTTTTTT
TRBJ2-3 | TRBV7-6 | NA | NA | CASSTISRSTDTQYF | TGTGCCAGCAGCACAATTTCGCGGAGCACAGATACGCAGTATTTT
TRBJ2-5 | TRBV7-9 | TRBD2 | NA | CASSSFGLAKETQYF | TGTGCCAGCAGCTCTTTCGGACTAGCGAAAGAGACCCAGTACTTC
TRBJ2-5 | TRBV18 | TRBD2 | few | CASSPPGLAGREWETQYF | TGTGCCAGCTCACCACCGGGACTAGCGGGGCGAGAGTGGGAGACCCAGTACTTC
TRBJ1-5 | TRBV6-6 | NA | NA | CASSYGLGGGKPQHF | TGTGCCAGCAGTTACGGGCTGGGCGGGGGGAAGCCCCAGCATTTT
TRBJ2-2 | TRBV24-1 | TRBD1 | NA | CATARGTGELFF | TGTGCCACCGCCAGGGGGACCGGGGAGCTGTTTTTT
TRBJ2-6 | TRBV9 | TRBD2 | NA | CASSALGGSSGANVLTF | TGTGCCAGCAGCGCCCTGGGGGGGAGCTCTGGGGCCAACGTCCTGACTTTC
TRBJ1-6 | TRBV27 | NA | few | CASTRDTNNSPLHF | TGTGCCAGCACCCGGGACACGAATAATTCACCCCTCCACTTT
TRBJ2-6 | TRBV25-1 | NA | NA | CASSESSPGANVLTF | TGTGCCAGCAGTGAATCGTCCCCTGGGGCCAACGTCCTGACTTTC
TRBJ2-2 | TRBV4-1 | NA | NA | CASSQDRADGELFF | TGCGCCAGCAGCCAAGACAGGGCCGACGGGGAGCTGTTTTTT
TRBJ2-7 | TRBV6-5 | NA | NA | CASSLRYEQYF | TGTGCCAGCAGCCTTCGGTACGAGCAGTACTTC
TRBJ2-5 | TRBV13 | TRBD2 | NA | CASSIPGGWGRETQYF | TGTGCCAGCAGCATTCCGGGAGGGTGGGGGCGAGAGACCCAGTACTTC
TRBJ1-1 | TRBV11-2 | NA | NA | CASSLDRQGGEAFF | TGTGCCAGCAGCTTAGATCGGCAGGGAGGTGAAGCTTTCTTT
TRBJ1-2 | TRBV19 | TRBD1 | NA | CASSIGQGYDGYTF | TGTGCCAGTAGTATAGGACAGGGCTACGATGGCTACACCTTC
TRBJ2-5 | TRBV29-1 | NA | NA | CSVSRAQETQYF | TGCAGCGTTTCCAGGGCACAAGAGACCCAGTACTTC
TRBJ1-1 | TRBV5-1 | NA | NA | CASSLSGQTNTEAFF | TGCGCCAGCAGCCTGAGTGGACAGACGAACACTGAAGCTTTCTTT
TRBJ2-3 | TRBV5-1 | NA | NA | CASSLITGRADTQYF | TGCGCCAGCAGCTTGATAACAGGGCGGGCAGATACGCAGTATTTT
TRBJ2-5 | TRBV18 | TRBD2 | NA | CASSPAGLAGGQETQYF | TGTGCCAGCTCACCAGCGGGACTAGCGGGGGGCCAAGAGACCCAGTACTTC
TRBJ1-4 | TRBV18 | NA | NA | CASSRGLDEKLFF | TGTGCCAGCTCACGAGGGCTTGATGAAAAACTGTTTTTT
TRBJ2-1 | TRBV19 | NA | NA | CASRNGGLYNEQFF | TGTGCCAGTAGAAACGGGGGTTTATACAATGAGCAGTTCTTC
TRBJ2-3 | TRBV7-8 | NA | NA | CASSLAAHTDTQYF | TGTGCCAGCAGCTTAGCGGCCCACACAGATACGCAGTATTTT
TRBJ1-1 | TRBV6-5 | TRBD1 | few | CASRDRMRGTEAFF | TGTGCCAGCAGGGACAGGATGAGGGGCACTGAAGCTTTCTTT
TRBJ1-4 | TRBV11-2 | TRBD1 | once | CASSFLGPTAGGYEKLFF | TGTGCCAGCAGCTTTCTCGGCCCCACGGCAGGGGGTTATGAAAAACTGTTTTTT
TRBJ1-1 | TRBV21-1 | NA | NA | CASSEGTLDGGDPEAFF | TGTGCCAGCAGCGAGGGGACCCTCGACGGAGGGGACCCTGAAGCTTTCTTT
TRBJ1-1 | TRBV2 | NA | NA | CASTNGQTSEAFF | TGTGCCAGCACCAACGGACAGACCTCTGAAGCTTTCTTT
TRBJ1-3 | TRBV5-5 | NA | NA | CASSWETGGNTIYF | TGTGCCAGCAGCTGGGAGACAGGAGGAAACACCATATATTTT
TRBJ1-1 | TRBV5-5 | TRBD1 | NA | CASSANSRDRGREVTEAFF | TGTGCCAGCAGCGCGAACTCCCGGGACAGGGGGCGAGAGGTCACTGAAGCTTTCTTT